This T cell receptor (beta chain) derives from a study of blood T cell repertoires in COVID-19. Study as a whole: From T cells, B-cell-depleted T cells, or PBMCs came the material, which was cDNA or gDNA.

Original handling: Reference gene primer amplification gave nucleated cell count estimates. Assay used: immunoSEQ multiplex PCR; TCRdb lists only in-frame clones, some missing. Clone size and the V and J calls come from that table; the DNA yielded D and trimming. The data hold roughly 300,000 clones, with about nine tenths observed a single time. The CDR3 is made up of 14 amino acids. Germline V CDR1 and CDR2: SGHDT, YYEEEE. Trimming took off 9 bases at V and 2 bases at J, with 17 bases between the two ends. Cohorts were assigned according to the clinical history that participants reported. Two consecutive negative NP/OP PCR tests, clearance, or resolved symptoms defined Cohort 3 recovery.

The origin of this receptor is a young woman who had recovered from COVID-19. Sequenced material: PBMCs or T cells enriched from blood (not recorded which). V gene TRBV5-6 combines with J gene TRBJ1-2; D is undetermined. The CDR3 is CATKEVRENYGYTF. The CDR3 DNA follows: TGTGCCACCAAGGAGGTCAGAGAGAACTATGGCTACACCTTC. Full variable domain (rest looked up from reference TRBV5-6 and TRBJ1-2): DAGVTQSPTHLIKTRGQQVTLRCSPKSGHDTVSWYQQALGQGPQFIFQYYEEEERQRGNFPDRFSGHQFPNYSSELNVNALLLGDSALYLCATKEVRENYGYTFGSGTRLTVV.